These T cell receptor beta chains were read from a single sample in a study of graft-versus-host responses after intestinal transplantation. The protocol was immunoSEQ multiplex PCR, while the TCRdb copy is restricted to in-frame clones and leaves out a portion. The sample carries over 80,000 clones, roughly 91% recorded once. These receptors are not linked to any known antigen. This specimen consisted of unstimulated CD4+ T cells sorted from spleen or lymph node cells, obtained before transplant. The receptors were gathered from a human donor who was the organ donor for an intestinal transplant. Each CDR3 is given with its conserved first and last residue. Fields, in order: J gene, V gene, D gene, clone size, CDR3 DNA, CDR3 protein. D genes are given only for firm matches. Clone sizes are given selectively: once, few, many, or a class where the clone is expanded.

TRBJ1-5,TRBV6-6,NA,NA,TGTGCCAGCAAGACCGACAGGACTAATCAGCCCCAGCATTTT,CASKTDRTNQPQHF
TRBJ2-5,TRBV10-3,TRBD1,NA,TGTGCCATCAGCCAGGGGGAAAGAGAGACCCAGTACTTC,CAISQGERETQYF
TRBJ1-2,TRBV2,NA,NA,TGTGCCAGCAGTGACAGGGCTGGGTATGGCTACACCTTC,CASSDRAGYGYTF
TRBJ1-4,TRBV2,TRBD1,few,TGTGCTGGACAGGGATCAACTAATGAAAAACTGTTTTTT,CAGQGSTNEKLFF
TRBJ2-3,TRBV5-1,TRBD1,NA,TGCGCCAGCAGCTCCCCTCGAGGGACAGCGGATACGCAGTATTTT,CASSSPRGTADTQYF
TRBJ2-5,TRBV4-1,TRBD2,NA,TGCGCCAGCAGCCAACCCTCCTCAGCGGGGGGAGAGACCCAGTACTTC,CASSQPSSAGGETQYF
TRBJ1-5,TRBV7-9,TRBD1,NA,TGTGCCAGCAGCCGGGACAGAGCCCAGCCCCAGCATTTT,CASSRDRAQPQHF
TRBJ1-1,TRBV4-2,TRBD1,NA,TGTGCCAGCAGTGGGACAGGGACCGCGCCGCCCGATGCTTTCTTT,CASSGTGTAPPDAFF
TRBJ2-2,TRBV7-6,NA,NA,TGTGCCAGCAGCTTAGGTCGTCCCGGGGAGCTGTTTTTT,CASSLGRPGELFF
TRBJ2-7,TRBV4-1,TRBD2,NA,TGCGCCAGCAGCCGACTAGCGGGGGGACCCTACGAGCAGTACTTC,CASSRLAGGPYEQYF
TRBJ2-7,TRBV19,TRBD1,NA,TGTGCCAGTAGGGGACAGGGGTCAAACGAGCAGTACTTC,CASRGQGSNEQYF
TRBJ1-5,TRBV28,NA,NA,TGTGCCAGCAGTTTCCTTAATCAGCCCCAGCATTTT,CASSFLNQPQHF
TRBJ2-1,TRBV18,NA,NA,TGTGCCAGCTCACCGGGCAGCTACAATGAGCAGTTCTTC,CASSPGSYNEQFF
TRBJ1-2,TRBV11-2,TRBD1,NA,TGTGCCAGCAGCAGCAGGGGGCGTCATGGCTACACCTTC,CASSSRGRHGYTF
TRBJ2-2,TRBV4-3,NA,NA,TGCGCCAGCAGCCGTGTTGTCGGCACCGGGGAGCTGTTTTTT,CASSRVVGTGELFF
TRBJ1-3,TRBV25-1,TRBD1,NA,TGTGCCAGCAGTGAATCGGGTGCAGGGGGCTTAAGTGGAAACACCATATATTTT,CASSESGAGGLSGNTIYF
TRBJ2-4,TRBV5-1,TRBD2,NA,TGCGCCAGCAGCTCTACTAGCGGGGGGTCCTGGACCAAAAACATTCAGTACTTC,CASSSTSGGSWTKNIQYF
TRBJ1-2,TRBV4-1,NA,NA,TGCGCCAGCAGCCTACCTACCGGGGACACTAACTATGGCTACACCTTC,CASSLPTGDTNYGYTF
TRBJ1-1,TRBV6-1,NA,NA,TGTGCCACCTTATGGGGCATGAACACTGAAGCTTTCTTT,CATLWGMNTEAFF
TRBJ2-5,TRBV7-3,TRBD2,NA,TGTGCCAGCAGCTCGGGGGGGGGTTTGGAGACCCAGTACTTC,CASSSGGGLETQYF
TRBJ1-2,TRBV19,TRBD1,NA,TGTGCCAGTAGGCGGACAGGGGTGAACTATGGCTACACCTTC,CASRRTGVNYGYTF
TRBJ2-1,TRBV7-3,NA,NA,TGTGCCAGCAGCTTAATGGCAGGGGACAATGAGCAGTTCTTC,CASSLMAGDNEQFF